One and the same sample provided the 15 T cell receptor beta chains below, sequenced in a study of cytomegalovirus exposure and HLA in healthy donors. Amplification used 60 Vbeta primers and 13 Jbeta primers. TCRdb keeps only in-frame clones here, not all; method: immunoSEQ multiplex PCR. The sample lists about 180,000 clones; 65% to 90% were seen once. Sequenced: PBMCs. These receptors were obtained from a girl aged 2 to 9 in good health and CMV-seropositive.

This sequence joins TRBV28 and TRBJ1-2; TRBD1 matches 8 bases. Germline V gene sequence: CDR1 MDHEN, CDR2 SYDVKM. V lost 3 bases to trimming and J lost 7 bases; unmatched junction nucleotides: 7. The CDR3 is 14 amino acids. CDR3 bases: TGTGCCAGCAGTTTCGTCAGGGGGCTAGGTGGCTACACCTTC. This sequence encodes CASSFVRGLGGYTF.

This clone was seen just once. The chain is built from TRBV9 and TRBJ1-6, with 9 nucleotides matching TRBD1. CDR3 length: 15 amino acids. Germline V gene data show CDR1 as SGDLS and CDR2 as YYNGEE. J lost 7 bases, V lost 0 bases, and 2 bases had no gene match. The CDR3 DNA sequence: TGTGCCAGCAGCGTAGAGGGACAGGGAAATTCACCCCTCCACTTT. Amino acids: CASSVEGQGNSPLHF.

This clone was observed once. V is TRBV2 and J is TRBJ2-7, with 9 bases matching TRBD1. The CDR3 totals 14 residues. Trimming cost V 6 bases and J 5 bases; bases outside gene matches: 8. Germline loops: CDR1 SNHLY, CDR2 FYNNEI. CDR3 DNA sequence: TGTGCCAGCAGAAGGGACAGGGTCTTACACGAGCAGTACTTC. Its translation: CASRRDRVLHEQYF.

This chain joins TRBV4-2 and TRBJ1-2; D not certain. There are 14 residues in the CDR3. Between the trimmed V and J ends, which lost 0 bases and 3 bases, there was a span of 8 bases. Germline V CDR1 and CDR2: LGHNA, YNFKEQ. CDR3 protein: CASSQDQVDYGYTF. In DNA form, the CDR3 reads TGTGCCAGCAGCCAAGACCAGGTGGACTATGGCTACACCTTC.

The V call is TRBV7-2, the J call TRBJ2-5, with D possibly TRBD2 on 6 matching bases. Between the trimmed V and J ends, which lost 7 bases and 5 bases, there was a span of 17 bases. Per germline, CDR1 SGHTA and CDR2 FQGNSA. The CDR3 length is 14 residues. The CDR3 region has the DNA TGTGCCAGCACCACACTCCCTGGGGGGGAGACCCAGTACTTC. This sequence encodes CASTTLPGGETQYF.

The CDR3 coding sequence is TGTGCTAGTGGTTTGGTACCTTCAACTATCTCTGGGGCCAACGTCCTGACTTTC. This encodes CASGLVPSTISGANVLTF. The rearrangement uses TRBV12-5 and TRBJ2-6, with D unclear. The CDR3 covers 18 residues. Looked up from germline, CDR1 is LGHNT and CDR2 is FRNRAP. V lost 0 bases and J 0 bases, leaving 12 bases between the germline ends.

The J gene is TRBJ1-5, the V gene TRBV19, with 9 nucleotides matching TRBD1. CDR1 and CDR2 (germline): LNHDA, SQIVND (reference sequence). V lost 3 bases and J lost 1; bases outside the gene matches: 4. This CDR3 comprises 16 residues. DNA of the CDR3: TGTGCCAGTAGTATGGGGACAGGGTACAGCAATCAGCCCCAGCATTTT. It codes for CASSMGTGYSNQPQHF. The full variable domain, rest sourced from reference TRBV19 and TRBJ1-5, is DGGITQSPKYLFRKEGQNVTLSCEQNLNHDAMYWYRQDPGQGLRLIYYSQIVNDFQKGDIAEGYSVSREKKESFPLTVTSAQKNPTAFYLCASSMGTGYSNQPQHFGDGTRLSIL.

The chain combines TRBV7-3 with TRBJ2-1; 15 bases line up with TRBD2. Unmatched junction bases numbered 2, after V lost 4 bases and J lost 7 bases. CDR3 size: 15 residues. Looked up from germline, CDR1 is SGHTA and CDR2 is FQGTGA. The CDR3 sequence: CASSWGTSGRNEQFF. The CDR3 region has the DNA TGTGCCAGCAGCTGGGGGACTAGCGGGAGGAATGAGCAGTTCTTC.

The chain joins TRBV5-1 to TRBJ1-3; 10 nucleotides line up with TRBD1. The CDR3 consists of 14 residues. Trimming cost V 3 bases and J 8 bases; bases outside gene matches: 5. Germline CDR1 and CDR2: SGHRS and YFSETQ. The CDR3: CASSYDRGLDTIYF. The CDR3 bases are TGCGCCAGCAGCTATGACAGGGGGCTTGACACCATATATTTT.

The chain is built from TRBV11-3 and TRBJ2-5, with D possibly TRBD2 on 5 matching bases. The CDR3 extends over 15 amino acids. The germline V gene has CDR1 SGHNT and CDR2 YENEEA. The V end lost 5 bases, the J end lost 5 bases, and 18 bases lay between the germline ends. CDR3 nucleotides: TGTGCCAGCAGCCAGGCCCAGCGACGAGGGGAGACCCAGTACTTC. Translating it yields CASSQAQRRGETQYF.

The chain carries TRBV15 and TRBJ1-5; D is undetermined. V was pared by 1 base and J by 3 bases, with 4 bases between. Per germline, CDR1 LNHNV and CDR2 YYDKDF (reference sequence). This CDR3 is 13 amino acids long. The DNA of the CDR3 is TGTGCCACCAGCAGAGTAAACAATCAGCCCCAGCATTTT. Amino acid sequence: CATSRVNNQPQHF. The variable domain in full, completed from reference TRBV15 and TRBJ1-5, reads DAMVIQNPRYQVTQFGKPVTLSCSQTLNHNVMYWYQQKSSQAPKLLFHYYDKDFNNEADTPDNFQSRRPNTSFCFLDIRSPGLGDTAMYLCATSRVNNQPQHFGDGTRLSIL.

The chain combines TRBV28 with TRBJ2-1, with 7 nucleotides matching TRBD2. The germline V gene has CDR1 MDHEN and CDR2 SYDVKM. J was trimmed by 2 bases and V by 9 bases; bases with no gene match: 7. The CDR3 has 14 amino acids. CDR3 bases: TGTGCCAGTAAGGGAGGGCGGACCTACAATGAGCAGTTCTTC. Protein sequence: CASKGGRTYNEQFF.

The chain links TRBV7-3 to TRBJ1-1, with D uncertain. Germline V lookup: CDR1 SGHTA, CDR2 FQGTGA. With 1 base removed from V and 0 bases from J, the gap between germline ends came to 9 bases. The CDR3 runs 15 residues. The CDR3 nucleotides read TGTGCCAGCAGCTTAATAGGCAGGATGAACACTGAAGCTTTCTTT. It translates to CASSLIGRMNTEAFF.

The rearrangement uses TRBV4-2 and TRBJ2-7, with TRBD2 matching 10 bases. The CDR3 is made up of 16 amino acids. The germline V gene encodes CDR1 LGHNA and CDR2 YNFKEQ. Trimming took 4 bases from V and 4 from J; bases not matched to a gene: 10. The CDR3 loop reads CASSRPTAGGQYEQYF. DNA for the CDR3: TGTGCCAGCAGCCGCCCGACAGCGGGGGGGCAGTACGAGCAGTACTTC.

CDR3 residues: CASSFGDKVTGNTIYF. In nucleotides, the CDR3 is TGTGCCAGCAGCTTTGGGGACAAAGTCACTGGAAACACCATATATTTT. The chain joins TRBV7-9 to TRBJ1-3; TRBD1 is a possible D gene (6 bases). Germline V gives CDR1 SEHNR, CDR2 FQNEAQ (reference sequence). Trimming cost V 3 bases and J 2 bases, with 14 bases left between them. The CDR3 is 16 residues long. Full variable domain (rest looked up from reference TRBV7-9 and TRBJ1-3): DTGVSQNPRHKITKRGQNVTFRCDPISEHNRLYWYRQTLGQGPEFLTYFQNEAQLEKSRLLSDRFSAERPKGSFSTLEIQRTEQGDSAMYLCASSFGDKVTGNTIYFGEGSWLTVV.